Below are 14 T cell receptor beta chains sequenced from a single sample in a study of neurological immune-mediated disorders. TCRdb reprocessed the 5' RACE reads via MiXCR and lists one record per CDR3 protein. Here the sample spans 80,000 to 100,000 distinct CDR3 sequences, about 5.6% being singletons. Time point given: longitudinal time-point 2. Material: PBMCs. The receptors were gathered from a woman aged 55-70 years with multiple sclerosis.

This clonotype has at least ten counts. The rearrangement uses TRBV20-1 and TRBJ2-7, with 9 bases identical to TRBD2. Germline V gene data show CDR1 as DFQATT and CDR2 as SNEGSKA (reference sequence). J was trimmed by 2 bases and V by 0 bases; bases with no gene match: 5. The CDR3 has 15 residues. Here the CDR3 DNA reads TGCAGTGCTAGAGATATTTCTAGCGGGGCCTACGAGCAGTACTTC. Amino acids: CSARDISSGAYEQYF.

This clonotype has ten or more counts. This rearrangement joins TRBV12-3 or TRBV12-4 to TRBJ1-2; 9 bases fit TRBD1. This CDR3 spans 13 amino acids. After removal of 4 bases from V and 5 bases from J, the junction contained 2 bases not matched to a gene. As DNA, the CDR3 is TGTGCCAGCAGTTGGGGGACAGGGTATGGCTACACCTTC. Translating gives CASSWGTGYGYTF.

This clonotype was detected many times. V and J are TRBV6-2 or TRBV6-3 and TRBJ2-7; D remains ambiguous. The CDR3 totals 18 residues. Looked up from germline, CDR1 is MNHEY and CDR2 is SVGEGT. V dropped 3 bases and J dropped 4 bases, with 25 bases sitting between them. The CDR3 sequence: CASSYFFGSTTLSYEQYF. The CDR3 coding sequence is TGTGCCAGCAGTTATTTTTTTGGTAGCACCACTTTATCGTACGAGCAGTACTTC.

The gene calls are TRBV5-1 and TRBJ1-2, with TRBD1 matching over 7 bases. Unmatched junction bases numbered 12, after V lost 0 bases and J lost 7 bases. The CDR3 consists of 16 residues. CDR1 is SGHRS, CDR2 YFSETQ, per germline. DNA of the CDR3: TGCGCCAGCAGCTTGGGAACAGGGGCCACGGCGTTTGGCTACACCTTC. Amino acids: CASSLGTGATAFGYTF.

This clonotype appeared many times. The chain has TRBV27 and TRBJ2-1, with D hard to call. The V and J ends lost 7 bases and 4 bases respectively, with 14 bases between them. Germline CDR1 and CDR2: MNHEY and SMNVEV (reference sequence). The CDR3 covers 14 residues. CDR3: CASTRSGRYNEQFF. Here the CDR3 DNA reads TGTGCCAGCACCCGGTCAGGACGATACAATGAGCAGTTCTTC.

At least ten counts were recorded for this clonotype. The J gene is TRBJ2-2, the V gene TRBV12-3 or TRBV12-4; D is undetermined. The CDR3 runs to 13 residues. The V gene lost 6 bases and the J gene lost 4 bases, with 9 bases spanning the gap. The CDR3 nucleotides are TGTGCCAGCAGCCTCCTCGGCACCGGGGAGCTGTTTTTT. This translates into CASSLLGTGELFF.

The table lists this clonotype with many counts. CDR3 amino acids: CASSLSGVGYTF. The CDR3, as DNA: TGCGCCAGCAGCTTGTCTGGGGTTGGCTACACCTTC. This sequence joins TRBV5-1 and TRBJ1-2; D is unresolved. V was pared by 1 base and J by 7 bases, with 8 bases between. Germline V gene sequence: CDR1 SGHRS, CDR2 YFSETQ. The CDR3 has 12 residues. The variable domain in full, completed from reference TRBV5-1 and TRBJ1-2, reads KAGVTQTPRYLIKTRGQQVTLSCSPISGHRSVSWYQQTPGQGLQFLFEYFSETQRNKGNFPGRFSGRQFSNSRSEMNVSTLELGDSALYLCASSLSGVGYTFGSGTRLTVV.

This clonotype came up many times. In DNA, the CDR3 is TGTGCCAGCAGGACAGGGAACACTGAAGCTTTCTTT. This encodes CASRTGNTEAFF. This sequence joins TRBV2 and TRBJ1-1; TRBD1 might be the D (6 bases). Between the trimmed V and J ends, which lost 6 bases and 1 base, there was a span of 6 bases. CDR1 and CDR2 (germline): SNHLY, FYNNEI. The CDR3 consists of 12 residues.

This clonotype has at least ten counts. The chain has TRBV7-2 and TRBJ1-1; D not certain. The V gene lost 2 bases and the J gene lost 11 bases, with 9 bases spanning the gap. Germline V gives CDR1 SGHTA, CDR2 FQGNSA. The CDR3 consists of 11 residues. CDR3 nucleotide sequence: TGTGCCAGCAGCTTATTTCGAGTGGCTTTCTTT. It translates to CASSLFRVAFF.

This clonotype was recorded many times. The V gene is TRBV5-1, the J gene TRBJ1-2; D gene ambiguous. CDR3 length: 14 residues. The germline gives CDR1 SGHRS, CDR2 YFSETQ. V was clipped by 2 bases and J by 8 bases, with 16 bases between them. CDR3 region: CASSFSADLPGYTF. CDR3 DNA sequence: TGCGCCAGCAGCTTCTCAGCGGACCTACCCGGCTACACCTTC.

The chain employs TRBV4-2 and TRBJ2-1, with 8 bases aligning to TRBD2. CDR3 length: 12 amino acids. Per the germline V gene, CDR1 is LGHNA and CDR2 is YNFKEQ. J lost 6 bases, V lost 6 bases, and 1 base had no gene match. In DNA form, the CDR3 reads TGTGCCAGCAGACGGGGGGGCAATGAGCAGTTCTTC. It specifies CASRRGGNEQFF.

The table lists this clonotype with many counts. The V and J genes are TRBV25-1 and TRBJ2-7, with 7 bases lining up with TRBD1. This CDR3 comprises 15 residues. Germline CDR1 and CDR2: MGHDK and SYGVNS. The V and J ends lost 2 bases and 0 bases, in that order; junction bases with no gene match: 4. The CDR3 bases are TGTGCCAGCAGTGAACCGGGACAGAGCTCCTACGAGCAGTACTTC. It encodes CASSEPGQSSYEQYF.

At least ten counts were recorded for this clonotype. CDR3 loop: CASSPSGANTEAFF. The CDR3 region has the DNA TGTGCCAGCAGCCCTTCCGGGGCGAACACTGAAGCTTTCTTT. V usage is TRBV5-6 and J usage is TRBJ1-1; maybe TRBD1 (5 bases). V was cut by 4 bases and J by 1 base, with 11 bases left in between. The CDR3 has 14 amino acids. CDR1 is SGHDT and CDR2 is YYEEEE in the germline V gene.

This clonotype was detected many times. The chain uses TRBV4-1 and TRBJ1-2, with 7 bases fitting TRBD1. J lost 5 bases, V lost 0 bases, and 3 bases had no gene match. CDR3 length: 14 residues. Germline-derived CDR1 and CDR2 are MGHRA and YSYEKL. The CDR3 DNA sequence: TGCGCCAGCAGCCAAGATAGGGACAGTTATGGCTACACCTTC. Translated, it gives CASSQDRDSYGYTF.